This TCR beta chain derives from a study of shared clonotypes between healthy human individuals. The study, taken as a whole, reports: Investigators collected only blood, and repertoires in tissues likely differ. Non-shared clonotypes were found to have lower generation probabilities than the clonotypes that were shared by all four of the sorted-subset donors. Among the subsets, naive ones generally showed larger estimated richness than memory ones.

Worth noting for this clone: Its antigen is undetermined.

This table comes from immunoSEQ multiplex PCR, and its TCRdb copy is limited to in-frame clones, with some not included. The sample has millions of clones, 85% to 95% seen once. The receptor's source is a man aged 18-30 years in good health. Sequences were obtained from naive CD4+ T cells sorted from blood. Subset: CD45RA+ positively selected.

The CDR3, as DNA: TGTGCCATCACTCGAGCAGGGAATGGCTACACCTTC. The encoded protein is CAITRAGNGYTF. The chain carries TRBV10-3 and TRBJ1-2; the D gene is possibly TRBD1 (5 bases). The CDR3 is made up of 12 amino acids. Trimming removed 7 bases from V and 6 bases from J, with 12 bases in between. Germline assignment: CDR1 ENHRY and CDR2 SYGVKD.